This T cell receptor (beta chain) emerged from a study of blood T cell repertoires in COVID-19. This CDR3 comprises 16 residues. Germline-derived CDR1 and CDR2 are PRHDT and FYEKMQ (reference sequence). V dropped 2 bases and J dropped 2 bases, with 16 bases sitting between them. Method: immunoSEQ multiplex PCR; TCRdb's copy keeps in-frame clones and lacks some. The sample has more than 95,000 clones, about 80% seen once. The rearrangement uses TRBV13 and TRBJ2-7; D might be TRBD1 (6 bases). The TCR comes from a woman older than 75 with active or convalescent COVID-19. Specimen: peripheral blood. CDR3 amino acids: CASSLRSKGVAYEQYF. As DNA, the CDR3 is TGTGCCAGCAGCTTACGGTCCAAGGGGGTCGCCTACGAGCAGTACTTC.